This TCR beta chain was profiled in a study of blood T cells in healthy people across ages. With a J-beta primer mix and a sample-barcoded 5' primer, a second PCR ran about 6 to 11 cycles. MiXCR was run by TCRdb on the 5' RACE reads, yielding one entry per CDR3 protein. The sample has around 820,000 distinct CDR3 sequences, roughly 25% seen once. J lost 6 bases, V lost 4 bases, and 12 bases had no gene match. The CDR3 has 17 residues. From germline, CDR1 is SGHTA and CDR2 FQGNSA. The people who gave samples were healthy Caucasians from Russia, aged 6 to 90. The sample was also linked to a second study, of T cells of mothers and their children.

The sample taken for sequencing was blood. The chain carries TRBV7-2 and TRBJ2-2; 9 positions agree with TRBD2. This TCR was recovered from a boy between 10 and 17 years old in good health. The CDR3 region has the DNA TGTGCCAGCAGCTGGCCTCGGGGCGGGGGGGCCCCCGGGGAGCTGTTTTTT. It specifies CASSWPRGGGAPGELFF.